Sequencing of this T cell receptor beta chain was carried out in a study of blood T cell repertoires in COVID-19. With 8 bases clipped from V and 1 base from J, the junction kept 9 bases outside the gene matches. Germline CDR1 and CDR2: MNHEY and SVGAGI. CDR3 size: 15 residues. Clones were read by immunoSEQ multiplex PCR, and TCRdb kept only the in-frame ones, dropping some. The table shows 170,000 or so clones, with around 82% occurring only once. The genes are TRBV6-5 and TRBJ2-7; 9 bases are a match to TRBD1. Sequenced material: peripheral blood. This clonotype was sampled from a man aged 18-30 years with active or convalescent COVID-19. The CDR3 DNA reads as TGTGCCAGCGTTGCGGGACAGGGTATATCCTACGAGCAGTACTTC. This sequence encodes CASVAGQGISYEQYF.